This T cell receptor (beta chain) was sequenced in a study of blood T cell repertoires in COVID-19. Looking at the study overall: Sites across the United States, Italy and Spain contributed samples from acute and convalescent COVID-19. The analysed material was cDNA or gDNA that came from T cells, B-cell-depleted T cells, or PBMCs.

CDR1 and CDR2 from the germline V gene are SGHRS and YFSETQ. V shed 0 bases and J shed 0 bases, with 7 bases lying between them. There are 15 residues in the CDR3. In the study's own analysis: Amplification of reference gene primers provided the estimated nucleated cell counts. Only in-frame clones appear in the TCRdb table, and some are missing; sequencing was by immunoSEQ multiplex PCR. Clone size and V and J calls were adopted from that table, with D and trimming inferred from the DNA. Of fewer than 250,000 clones listed, 80% to 85% are singletons. A Seattle source enrolled patients during active infection and followed them longitudinally.

The receptor was isolated from a woman older than 75 with COVID-19, enrolled during active disease. V gene TRBV5-1 combines with J gene TRBJ2-1; D unclear. Sequencing was performed on peripheral blood. CDR3 coding DNA: TGCGCCAGCAGCTTGGGAGCGCTCTCCTACAATGAGCAGTTCTTC. Translated: CASSLGALSYNEQFF.